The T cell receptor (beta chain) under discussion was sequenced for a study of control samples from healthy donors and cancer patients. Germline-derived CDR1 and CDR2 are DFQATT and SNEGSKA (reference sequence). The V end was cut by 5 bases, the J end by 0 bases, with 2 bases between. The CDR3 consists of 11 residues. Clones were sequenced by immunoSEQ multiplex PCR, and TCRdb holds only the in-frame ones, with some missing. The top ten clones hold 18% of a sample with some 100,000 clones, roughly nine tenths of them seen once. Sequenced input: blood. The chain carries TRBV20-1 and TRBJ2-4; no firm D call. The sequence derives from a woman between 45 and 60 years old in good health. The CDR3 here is CSAGAKNIQYF. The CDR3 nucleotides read TGCAGTGCTGGAGCCAAAAACATTCAGTACTTC.